Below, 9 T cell receptor beta chains from the same sample are listed, as sequenced in a study of blood T cell repertoires in COVID-19. Method: immunoSEQ multiplex PCR; TCRdb's copy keeps in-frame clones and lacks some. The repertoire has fewer than 150,000 clones, roughly 80% of them found once; the top ten carry over 7%. The source material was peripheral blood. These receptors were taken from a human donor in a cohort sampled during active COVID-19.

The chain joins TRBV15 to TRBJ2-5; 13 bases are a match to TRBD2. Germline loops: CDR1 LNHNV, CDR2 YYDKDF (reference sequence). CDR3 length equals 19 residues. The V segment lost 5 bases and the J segment 5 bases; nucleotides outside the gene matches: 17. CDR3 in DNA: TGTGCCACCAGCCCCAGACGGACTAGCGGGGGCCCCGGCGGGGAGACCCAGTACTTC. Its translation is CATSPRRTSGGPGGETQYF.

This clone was counted a few times. J is TRBJ1-5 and V is TRBV12-5; D possibly corresponds to TRBD1 (6 bases). Trimming took off 2 bases at V and 7 bases at J, with 18 bases between the two ends. Germline values: CDR1 LGHNT, CDR2 FRNRAP. The CDR3 totals 16 residues. In DNA, the CDR3 is TGTGCTAGTGGTTTGATAGTAGGGCAGGGGAAGCAGCCCCAGCATTTT. Protein: CASGLIVGQGKQPQHF.

This sequence joins TRBV12-3 or TRBV12-4 and TRBJ1-6; D ambiguous. Trimming pared 5 bases from V and 6 bases from J, leaving 5 bases between. The CDR3 totals 12 residues. The CDR3 DNA reads TGTGCCAGCAGTGAGGGTAATTCACCCCTCCACTTT. Translating it yields CASSEGNSPLHF.

This clone has more than one count but fewer than ten. The chain combines TRBV5-5 with TRBJ1-5; 7 nucleotides line up with TRBD1. Germline CDR1 SGHKS, CDR2 YYEKEE (reference sequence). The CDR3 totals 13 residues. With V trimmed by 3 bases and J by 6 bases, 3 bases remained unmatched. The CDR3 DNA reads TGTGCCAGCAGCTGGGACAGAGGTCAGCCCCAGCATTTT. It specifies CASSWDRGQPQHF.

In this sample, this clone turned up once. The chain employs TRBV2 and TRBJ2-3; 7 bases agree with TRBD1. This CDR3 contains 13 residues. The V gene end was trimmed by 5 bases and the J gene end by 4 bases; junction bases not matched to a gene: 3. Germline V gene sequence: CDR1 SNHLY, CDR2 FYNNEI. The chain's CDR3 is CASSITGADTQYF. CDR3 in DNA: TGTGCCAGCAGTATTACAGGGGCAGATACGCAGTATTTT.

The chain employs TRBV2 and TRBJ2-2, with D maybe TRBD2 (6 bases). V was cut by 6 bases and J by 2 bases, with 10 bases left in between. Germline values: CDR1 SNHLY, CDR2 FYNNEI. The length of the CDR3 is 14 residues. The CDR3 reads CASRGRTNTGELFF. The CDR3 DNA reads TGTGCCAGCAGGGGGAGGACCAACACCGGGGAGCTGTTTTTT.

This clone occurred many times. The genes are TRBV7-9 and TRBJ2-1; 11 bases line up with TRBD2. The CDR3 is 16 amino acids. Germline V lookup: CDR1 SEHNR, CDR2 FQNEAQ (reference sequence). Trimming at V came to 7 bases and at J to 3 bases, leaving 8 bases not matched to a gene. CDR3 bases: TGTGCCAGCACCGACGGGACTAGCGGACTCTACAATGAGCAGTTCTTC. Translated: CASTDGTSGLYNEQFF.

This clone appeared many times. This same CDR3 is encoded by further DNA sequences in the sample. The chain has TRBV4-1 and TRBJ1-2, with D tentatively TRBD1 (5 bases). The CDR3 is 15 residues long. CDR1 is MGHRA and CDR2 is YSYEKL in the germline V gene. Trimming shortened V by 0 bases and J by 5 bases, and 13 bases separated the two germline ends. CDR3 nucleotides: TGCGCCAGCAGCCAAGATCAAGGGGTAGGGTATGGCTACACCTTC. Its translation: CASSQDQGVGYGYTF.

The chain combines TRBV7-3 with TRBJ1-6, with no clear D. The CDR3 is 15 amino acids. Germline values: CDR1 SGHTA, CDR2 FQGTGA. Trimming removed 5 bases at V and 4 bases at J, with 12 bases between. The CDR3: CASSPTGGYNSPLHF. The CDR3 coding sequence is TGTGCCAGCAGCCCTACGGGAGGGTATAATTCACCCCTCCACTTT.